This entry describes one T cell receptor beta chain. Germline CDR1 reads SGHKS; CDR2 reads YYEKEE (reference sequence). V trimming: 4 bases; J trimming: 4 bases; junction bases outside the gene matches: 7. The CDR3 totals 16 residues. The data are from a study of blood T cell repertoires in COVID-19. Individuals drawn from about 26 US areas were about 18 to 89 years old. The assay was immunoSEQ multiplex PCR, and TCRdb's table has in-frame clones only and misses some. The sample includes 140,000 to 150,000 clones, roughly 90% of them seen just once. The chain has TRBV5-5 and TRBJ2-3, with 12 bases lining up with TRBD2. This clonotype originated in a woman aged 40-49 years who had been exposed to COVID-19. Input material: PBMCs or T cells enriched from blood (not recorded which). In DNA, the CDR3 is TGTGCCAGCAGCCCCGGGCTAGCGGGGGGGCCAGATACGCAGTATTTT. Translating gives CASSPGLAGGPDTQYF.